This T cell receptor beta chain was identified during a study of CXCR3-negative and CXCR3-positive naive CD8 T cells. CD45RO-CCR7+CD27+CD95- defined naive CD8+ T cells. Note on this clonotype: Its antigen is as yet unknown.

The libraries of TRB cDNA were prepared using 5' RACE with UMI labels. TCRdb processed the 5' RACE reads again and assigns one entry to each CDR3 protein, with no DNA. The table for this sample gives about 130,000 distinct CDR3 sequences. General study findings and limits: The study found more hydrophobic TRB CDR3s in CXCR3-positive naive cells than in CXCR3-negative naive cells.

Germline CDR1 and CDR2: MNHEY and SMNVEV (reference sequence). The CDR3 length is 12 residues. Sequencing was carried out using naive CXCR3+ CD8+ T cells from blood. Subset meaning: CD45RO-CCR7+CD27+CD95- naive CD8+ T cells expressing CXCR3 (TNR3+). This chain links TRBV27 with TRBJ2-1; TCRdb indicates TRBD2, and absent DNA this call remains unverified. This clonotype was sampled from a human donor in good health. Some clones in this sample may be carry-over from other donors' samples. This CDR3 is CASSPSGSEQFF.